The rows below give T cell receptor beta chains drawn from one sample of a study of blood T cell repertoires in COVID-19. Profiling relied on immunoSEQ multiplex PCR, and the TCRdb table lists in-frame clones only, not all of them. The table records fewer than 350,000 clones, approximately 80% of them present only once. The source material was peripheral blood. These receptors all stem from a woman aged 55 to 70 with active or convalescent COVID-19. Each CDR3 is given with its conserved first and last residue. The order of the fields is CDR3 protein, CDR3 DNA, V gene, J gene, clone size, D gene. The D gene is left open where the match is weak. Not all rows give a size; the values are once, few, many and, for expanded clones, a class.

CASEGRGAKTQYF	TGTGCCAGCGAAGGGCGCGGGGCGAAGACCCAGTACTTC	TRBV3-1/TRBV3-2	TRBJ2-5	.	.
CSVPGQGGYEQYF	TGCAGCGTACCCGGACAGGGGGGTTACGAGCAGTACTTC	TRBV29-1	TRBJ2-7	.	TRBD1
CASTRPGDRGYTF	TGTGCCAGCACCCGCCCGGGGGATCGGGGCTACACCTTC	TRBV6-5	TRBJ1-2	.	.
CASSFRGQTYNEQFF	TGTGCCAGCAGCTTTCGGGGACAGACCTACAATGAGCAGTTCTTC	TRBV5-5	TRBJ2-1	once	TRBD1
CASSGGQGLAKNIQYF	TGTGCCAGCAGTGGAGGACAGGGTCTAGCCAAAAACATTCAGTACTTC	TRBV25-1	TRBJ2-4	.	TRBD1
CSVEDLSSENTEAFF	TGCAGCGTTGAAGATCTAAGTTCCGAGAACACTGAAGCTTTCTTT	TRBV29-1	TRBJ1-1	.	.
CASSLRTGGDQPQHF	TGTGCCAGCAGCTTGAGGACAGGGGGCGATCAGCCCCAGCATTTT	TRBV5-5	TRBJ1-5	.	TRBD1
CASSPHGTGRRDTQYF	TGTGCCAGCAGCCCGCACGGGACAGGGCGCAGAGATACGCAGTATTTT	TRBV7-3	TRBJ2-3	.	TRBD1
CASSKNYGYTF	TGTGCCAGCAGCAAAAACTATGGCTACACCTTC	TRBV12-3/TRBV12-4	TRBJ1-2	.	.
CASSLDLYYNSPLHF	TGCGCCAGCAGCTTGGATCTGTACTATAATTCACCCCTCCACTTT	TRBV5-1	TRBJ1-6	.	.
CASSVDRFTGELFF	TGTGCCAGCAGCGTAGATCGGTTCACCGGGGAGCTGTTTTTT	TRBV9	TRBJ2-2	.	.
CASSYGTGPNGYTF	TGCGCCAGCAGCTACGGGACAGGGCCGAATGGCTACACCTTC	TRBV5-1	TRBJ1-2	.	TRBD1
CASSYSTSTQTQYF	TGTGCCAGCAGTTACTCGACTAGCACGCAGACCCAGTACTTC	TRBV6-5	TRBJ2-5	.	TRBD2
CASSLRWLVSGGNTIYF	TGTGCCAGCAGCTTAAGGTGGCTAGTCTCGGGTGGAAACACCATATATTTT	TRBV7-9	TRBJ1-3	.	.
CAWSADRVLMNTEAFF	TGTGCCTGGAGTGCTGACAGGGTCCTCATGAACACTGAAGCTTTCTTT	TRBV30	TRBJ1-1	.	TRBD1
CASSQEGASGREKLFF	TGTGCCAGCAGCCAAGAAGGTGCGTCAGGGCGAGAAAAACTGTTTTTT	TRBV3-1/TRBV3-2	TRBJ1-4	.	.
CASSLRGGYSEQYF	TGTGCCAGCAGCTTGAGGGGGGGCTATTCGGAGCAGTACTTC	TRBV13	TRBJ2-7	.	.
CASSLLLAGVREQFF	TGTGCCAGCAGCTTATTACTCGCGGGGGTCAGGGAGCAGTTCTTC	TRBV5-5	TRBJ2-1	once	TRBD2
CASSGDRAYNSPLHF	TGTGCCAGCAGTGGGGACAGGGCCTATAATTCACCCCTCCACTTT	TRBV5-4	TRBJ1-6	.	TRBD1
CASSWTGTEGEKLFF	TGTGCCAGCAGTTGGACCGGGACGGAGGGAGAAAAACTGTTTTTT	TRBV7-3	TRBJ1-4	.	.
CASSQGLAGDTQYF	TGCGCCAGCAGCCAAGGGCTAGCAGGAGATACGCAGTATTTT	TRBV4-1	TRBJ2-3	.	.
CASSPQGIQREKLFF	TGTGCCAGCAGCCCGCAGGGCATACAAAGAGAAAAACTGTTTTTT	TRBV5-6	TRBJ1-4	.	.
CASSYKGRINTGELFF	TGTGCCAGCAGTTACAAAGGGAGAATCAACACCGGGGAGCTGTTTTTT	TRBV6-5	TRBJ2-2	.	.
CASSIRRRMNTEAFF	TGTGCCAGTAGTATTAGGAGGAGGATGAACACTGAAGCTTTCTTT	TRBV19	TRBJ1-1	once	.
CASSPGQGYSPLHF	TGTGCCAGCAGTCCCGGACAGGGTTACTCACCCCTCCACTTT	TRBV6-5	TRBJ1-6	.	TRBD1
CASGNRGYTEAFF	TGTGCCAGCGGAAACAGGGGGTACACTGAAGCTTTCTTT	TRBV27	TRBJ1-1	.	TRBD1
CASSRETGISYTF	TGTGCCAGCAGCCGGGAAACGGGAATAAGCTACACCTTC	TRBV5-4	TRBJ1-2	.	.
CASSQEVGGGSAGETQYF	TGTGCCAGCAGCCAAGAAGTGGGGGGGGGATCCGCGGGAGAGACCCAGTACTTC	TRBV3-1/TRBV3-2	TRBJ2-5	.	TRBD2
CAKRTDNTGELFF	TGTGCCAAGCGGACAGACAACACCGGGGAGCTGTTTTTT	TRBV10-3	TRBJ2-2	.	.
CASSLGQPSYEQYF	TGTGCCAGTTCCCTGGGGCAGCCCTCCTACGAGCAGTACTTC	TRBV19	TRBJ2-7	few	.
CASSQDRGRVGETQYF	TGCGCCAGCAGCCAAGACAGGGGGCGCGTAGGGGAGACCCAGTACTTC	TRBV5-1	TRBJ2-5	.	TRBD1
CASSASADTQYF	TGTGCCAGCAGCGCAAGCGCAGATACGCAGTATTTT	TRBV12-3/TRBV12-4	TRBJ2-3	.	.
CASSLDWADSPSNQPQHF	TGTGCCAGCAGCTTGGATTGGGCGGACAGTCCGAGCAATCAGCCCCAGCATTTT	TRBV5-8	TRBJ1-5	.	.
CAISESRGPDTDTQYF	TGTGCCATCAGTGAGTCGCGGGGGCCGGACACAGATACGCAGTATTTT	TRBV10-3	TRBJ2-3	.	.
CASSLGSGNTIYF	TGTGCCAGCTCGCTCGGGTCTGGAAACACCATATATTTT	TRBV18	TRBJ1-3	.	.
CASRPAGKTNEKLFF	TGTGCCAGCAGGCCCGCGGGGAAGACTAATGAAAAACTGTTTTTT	TRBV6-5	TRBJ1-4	.	.
CAWSGTGARNYGYTF	TGTGCCTGGAGCGGGACAGGGGCCCGTAACTATGGCTACACCTTC	TRBV30	TRBJ1-2	.	TRBD1
CASFDRSYNSPLHF	TGTGCCAGCTTTGACAGATCCTATAATTCACCCCTCCACTTT	TRBV6-5	TRBJ1-6	.	.
CASSPLQEPGYGYTF	TGTGCCAGCTCACCACTGCAGGAACCAGGCTATGGCTACACCTTC	TRBV18	TRBJ1-2	.	.
CASSSGGLWDEQFF	TGTGCCAGCTCGAGCGGGGGCCTGTGGGATGAGCAGTTCTTC	TRBV7-7	TRBJ2-1	.	TRBD2
CASSIRNRQGKAEAFF	TGTGCCAGTAGTATAAGGAATAGACAGGGGAAAGCCGAAGCTTTCTTT	TRBV19	TRBJ1-1	.	TRBD1
CASSVYRTLSGNTIYF	TGTGCCAGCAGCGTTTACAGGACACTCTCTGGAAACACCATATATTTT	TRBV9	TRBJ1-3	.	.
CASSPRRASGNTIYF	TGTGCCAGCTCACCTCGGCGGGCCTCTGGAAACACCATATATTTT	TRBV18	TRBJ1-3	.	.
CASSLGVGGLFEQYF	TGTGCCAGCAGCTTGGGGGTAGGGGGCCTCTTCGAGCAGTACTTC	TRBV5-6	TRBJ2-7	.	TRBD1
CASSRQVNTEAFF	TGTGCCAGCAGCAGACAGGTGAACACTGAAGCTTTCTTT	TRBV5-4	TRBJ1-1	.	.
CASSSPLRDKGREQFF	TGTGCCAGCAGTTCCCCTTTGAGGGACAAGGGCCGCGAGCAGTTCTTC	TRBV27	TRBJ2-1	.	.
CASSLVNEQFF	TGTGCCAGCAGCTTAGTAAATGAGCAGTTCTTC	TRBV7-9	TRBJ2-1	.	.
CASSISGNTIYF	TGTGCCAGTAGTATCAGTGGAAACACCATATATTTT	TRBV19	TRBJ1-3	few	.
CASSRGSSYEQYF	TGTGCCAGCAGTCGCGGCAGCTCCTACGAGCAGTACTTC	TRBV27	TRBJ2-7	.	.
CASSVLGGGYNEQFF	TGTGCCAGCAGCGTTCTGGGCGGGGGTTACAATGAGCAGTTCTTC	TRBV7-8	TRBJ2-1	.	TRBD2
CASSHRSLAEAFF	TGTGCCAGCAGCCATAGAAGTCTGGCTGAAGCTTTCTTT	TRBV3-1/TRBV3-2	TRBJ1-1	.	.